The entry below describes one T cell receptor (beta chain). Its cognate antigen is unknown. Possible read error: a much larger clone is one base away. The sample originates from a study of blood T cells in healthy people across ages. Study results and limitations: Per-million-T-cell TCR beta diversity fell roughly linearly with age. Higher diversity and more naive CD4+ cells were features of long-lived donors, compared to aged donors.

Then a second PCR, running roughly 6 to 11 cycles, was carried out with a sample-barcoded 5' primer and a J-beta primer mix. TCRdb itself ran the 5' RACE reads through MiXCR, one entry per CDR3 protein. The profile shows about 1.6 million distinct CDR3 sequences, about 35% of them singletons. V shed 7 bases and J 1 base; nucleotides not matched to a gene: 5. There are 14 residues in the CDR3. Germline V gene lookup returns CDR1 DFQATT and CDR2 SNEGSKA (reference sequence). The authors drew around 11 milliliters of peripheral blood from each donor. This clonotype was obtained from a young woman in good health. The sequencing sample was made of blood. The V and J genes are TRBV20-1 and TRBJ2-3; 10 positions agree with TRBD2. CDR3 in DNA: TGCAGTGAACATCTAGCGGGGGGCACAGATACGCAGTATTTT. Translating it yields CSEHLAGGTDTQYF.